The text below deals with one TCR beta chain. The CDR3 runs to 14 residues. With 4 bases clipped from V and 8 bases from J, the junction kept 11 bases outside the gene matches. Germline V lookup: CDR1 GTSNPN, CDR2 SVGIG (reference sequence). Methods used by the authors: Reference gene primer amplification in the assay estimated nucleated cell counts. Profiling relied on immunoSEQ multiplex PCR, and the TCRdb table lists in-frame clones only, not all of them. V and J calls and clone size are copied from that table; D and trimming were computed from the DNA. The sample has 170,000 or so clones, over 90% seen once; the top ten hold about 0.54%. The data are from a study of blood T cell repertoires in COVID-19. As for the study in general: The United States, Italy and Spain supplied acute and convalescent COVID-19 samples. The analysed material was cDNA or gDNA that came from T cells, B-cell-depleted T cells, or PBMCs.

The sequence was collected from a man aged 45-65 years with acute or convalescent COVID-19. The chain has TRBV30 and TRBJ1-2, with 9 positions matching TRBD1. What was sequenced was peripheral blood. CDR3 in DNA: TGTGCCTGGACCCTACAGGGGGCAGGGAAGGGCTACACCTTC. Amino acid sequence: CAWTLQGAGKGYTF.